The T cell receptor (beta chain) under discussion was sequenced for a study of T-cell reconstitution after alpha-beta-depleted transplantation in children. Germline CDR1 LGHNA, CDR2 YSLEER. The CDR3 totals 15 residues. V was clipped by 4 bases and J by 3 bases; unmatched bases: 5. This sample's TCRbeta library carried unique molecular identifier barcodes. TCRdb itself ran the PCR reads through MiXCR, one entry per CDR3 protein. The sample carries around 960,000 distinct CDR3 sequences, roughly 29% recorded once. A few counts support this clonotype. The input for sequencing was PBMCs, mostly from graft donor cells, taken 360 days after TCRalphabeta/CD19-depleted stem cell transplant. This TCR came from a boy younger than two who had a stem cell transplant for SCID, so the T cells may come from the graft donor. This chain links TRBV4-3 with TRBJ2-1, with 8 bases that match TRBD1. CDR3 protein: CASSLGQEIYNEQFF. In DNA, the CDR3 is TGCGCCAGCAGCCTGGGACAGGAGATCTACAATGAGCAGTTCTTC.